This T cell receptor (beta chain) was sequenced for a study of blood T cell repertoires in COVID-19. In the source study's methods: Researchers report that nucleated cell counts were estimated from reference gene primer amplification. Some clones are missing from TCRdb's copy, which holds only in-frame ones; the method was immunoSEQ multiplex PCR. The V and J calls and clone size come from that table; D and trimming were worked out from the DNA. The sample has over 200,000 clones, about four fifths seen once. Only a few counts were recorded for this clone. This receptor was obtained from a woman older than 75 with COVID-19, enrolled during active disease. The sample taken for sequencing was peripheral blood.

CDR3: CSVEGGGGITEAFF. The CDR3, as DNA: TGCAGCGTTGAAGGAGGGGGCGGAATTACTGAAGCTTTCTTT. V is TRBV29-1 and J is TRBJ1-1, with 7 bases aligning to TRBD1. Per germline, CDR1 SQVTM and CDR2 ANQGSEA. V was clipped by 1 base and J by 5 bases; unmatched bases: 7. The CDR3 has 14 residues.